This entry features one T cell receptor (beta chain) sequence. Method: immunoSEQ multiplex PCR; TCRdb's copy keeps in-frame clones and lacks some. The table shows about 73,000 clones, with 82% occurring only once. The V and J ends lost 3 bases and 4 bases, in that order; junction bases with no gene match: 6. This CDR3 is 16 amino acids long. CDR1 and CDR2 from the germline V gene are SGHNT and YYREEE (reference sequence). This specimen belongs to a study of glioma-infiltrating T cells after dendritic cell vaccination. V is TRBV5-4 and J is TRBJ2-2, with 10 bases matching TRBD1. The TCR originated in a human donor with glioblastoma. Sequences were derived from blood, sampled before dendritic cell vaccination. The chain's CDR3 is CASSSRQGAGTGELFF. CDR3 in DNA: TGTGCCAGCAGCTCCCGACAGGGGGCGGGCACCGGGGAGCTGTTTTTT.